Following are 18 T cell receptor beta chains from one sample sequenced in a study of cytomegalovirus exposure and HLA in healthy donors. The PCR was carried out with 60 Vbeta primers and 13 Jbeta primers. Data came from immunoSEQ multiplex PCR; TCRdb stores just in-frame clones and leaves some out. The data show about 180,000 clones, approximately 84% seen once. Material: PBMCs. These receptors originate from a man aged 18 to 29 in good health and CMV-seronegative.

The count of this clone is one. The J gene is TRBJ2-3, the V gene TRBV4-3, with D possibly TRBD1 on 6 matching bases. Germline CDR1 is LGHNA and CDR2 is YSLEER. V lost 0 bases and J lost 6, with 10 bases in between. The CDR3 loop spans 14 amino acids. CDR3: CASSQEQGKDTQYF. CDR3 bases: TGCGCCAGCAGCCAAGAACAGGGAAAGGATACGCAGTATTTT.

This clone was seen a few times. The V and J genes are TRBV25-1 and TRBJ2-1, with D perhaps matching TRBD1 (5 bases). This CDR3 is built from 15 residues. The V end lost 7 bases, the J end lost 4 bases, and 17 bases lay between the germline ends. Germline loops: CDR1 MGHDK, CDR2 SYGVNS. CDR3 sequence: CASTMGLENYNEQFF. The CDR3 DNA is TGTGCCAGCACCATGGGGCTGGAGAATTACAATGAGCAGTTCTTC.

The chain has TRBV7-3 and TRBJ2-5; tentative D call: TRBD1 (5 bases). From germline, CDR1 is SGHTA and CDR2 FQGTGA. V was trimmed by 2 bases and J by 4 bases, leaving 14 bases between them. The CDR3 totals 15 residues. The CDR3 DNA is TGTGCCAGCAGCTTAGGACACTCAATGGGAGAGACCCAGTACTTC. This translates into CASSLGHSMGETQYF.

V and J are TRBV25-1 and TRBJ2-7; 9 nucleotides line up with TRBD2. From germline, CDR1 is MGHDK and CDR2 SYGVNS. V lost 4 bases to trimming and J lost 2 bases; unmatched junction nucleotides: 9. The CDR3 runs 16 residues. CDR3 in amino acids: CASSGVGGRVPYEQYF. DNA for the CDR3: TGTGCCAGCAGTGGGGTGGGCGGGAGGGTCCCCTACGAGCAGTACTTC.

The CDR3 DNA follows: TGTGCCACCAGCAGAGATTTAGGGTCGGGATCACCCCTCCACTTT. This codes for CATSRDLGSGSPLHF. This chain links TRBV15 with TRBJ1-6; D uncertain. The CDR3 loop spans 15 amino acids. Germline V gene lookup returns CDR1 LNHNV and CDR2 YYDKDF (reference sequence). V lost 0 bases and J 10 bases, leaving 13 bases between the germline ends.

The chain links TRBV13 to TRBJ2-1; D unresolved. CDR3 length: 14 residues. Germline V gene sequence: CDR1 PRHDT, CDR2 FYEKMQ (reference sequence). Trimming took off 1 base at V and 7 bases at J, with 11 bases between the two ends. The CDR3 reads CASSLEGVGNEQFF. The CDR3 nucleotides read TGTGCCAGCAGCTTAGAAGGCGTCGGGAATGAGCAGTTCTTC.

In its sample, this clone was seen a few times. The V gene is TRBV4-3, the J gene TRBJ2-7; 8 positions match TRBD1. The CDR3 extends over 16 amino acids. The V and J ends lost 1 base and 2 bases, in that order; junction bases with no gene match: 7. Per the germline V gene, CDR1 is LGHNA and CDR2 is YSLEER. In DNA, the CDR3 is TGCGCCAGCAGCCAAGGAACGACAGGGGCAACCTACGAGCAGTACTTC. It encodes CASSQGTTGATYEQYF.

The chain couples TRBV27 to TRBJ1-2; D perhaps matches TRBD1 (6 bases). The length of the CDR3 is 16 residues. Germline CDR1 reads MNHEY; CDR2 reads SMNVEV (reference sequence). V lost 0 bases and J lost 8, with 19 bases in between. The CDR3 here is CASSLSYRASFYGYTF. The CDR3 bases are TGTGCCAGCAGTTTATCCTACAGGGCTTCTTTCTACGGCTACACCTTC.

The chain recombines TRBV5-4 with TRBJ2-5; D gene unclear. The J call may be in error: the DNA end matches TRBJ2-7 better. CDR1 and CDR2 from the germline V gene are SGHNT and YYREEE (reference sequence). The CDR3 is 13 amino acids. The DNA of the CDR3 is TGTGCCAGCAGCTTGCGCTCCCACTACGAGCAGTACTTC. As protein: CASSLRSHYEQYF.

This sequence joins TRBV30 and TRBJ2-7, with TRBD2 matching over 8 bases. This CDR3 spans 12 amino acids. V shed 8 bases, J shed 6 bases, and the junction held 9 bases outside the gene matches. The germline gives CDR1 GTSNPN, CDR2 SVGIG (reference sequence). This CDR3 reads CARISGSFEQYF. The CDR3 DNA reads TGTGCCCGGATAAGCGGGAGCTTCGAGCAGTACTTC.

V is TRBV5-6 and J is TRBJ2-5; 7 nucleotides line up with TRBD1. After removal of 2 bases from V and 5 bases from J, the junction contained 9 bases not matched to a gene. The length of the CDR3 is 15 residues. Looked up from germline, CDR1 is SGHDT and CDR2 is YYEEEE. The CDR3 region has the DNA TGTGCCAGCAGCTTCGTCGGGACAGATTTTGAGACCCAGTACTTC. Translation gives CASSFVGTDFETQYF.

The chain links TRBV6-4 to TRBJ1-1, with D hard to call. Looked up from germline, CDR1 is MRHNA and CDR2 is SNTAGT. V lost 11 bases and J 0 bases, leaving 19 bases between the germline ends. CDR3 length equals 15 residues. CDR3 nucleotides: TGTGCCGCAAGAAAGCCGAGGAGGTTGAACACTGAAGCTTTCTTT. Its protein product is CAARKPRRLNTEAFF.

The chain couples TRBV7-9 to TRBJ2-7, with D uncertain. From germline, CDR1 is SEHNR and CDR2 FQNEAQ (reference sequence). Trimming took off 5 bases at V and 0 bases at J, with 8 bases between the two ends. This CDR3 spans 13 amino acids. The CDR3 spells CASSSPPSYEQYF. CDR3 bases: TGTGCCAGCAGCAGCCCCCCCTCCTACGAGCAGTACTTC.

This chain connects TRBV2 to TRBJ1-4; D gene uncertain. There are 13 residues in the CDR3. Germline values: CDR1 SNHLY, CDR2 FYNNEI. V was pared by 11 bases and J by 6 bases, with 16 bases between. The CDR3, as DNA: TGTGCCCGACGGGGTTTTGGGGATGAAAAACTGTTTTTT. It codes for CARRGFGDEKLFF. The entire variable domain, with the rest obtained from reference TRBV2 and TRBJ1-4, is as follows: EPEVTQTPSHQVTQMGQEVILRCVPISNHLYFYWYRQILGQKVEFLVSFYNNEISEKSEIFDDQFSVERPDGSNFTLKIRSTKLEDSAMYFCARRGFGDEKLFFGSGTQLSVL.

In this sample, this clone turned up a few times. This rearrangement joins TRBV6-5 to TRBJ1-6; D not certain. CDR3 size: 15 residues. The V end was cut by 0 bases, the J end by 7 bases, with 10 bases between. Germline V CDR1 and CDR2: MNHEY, SVGAGI. CDR3 nucleotides: TGTGCCAGCAGTTACTCGATTCGGGTGAATTCACCCCTCCACTTT. Translated, it gives CASSYSIRVNSPLHF.

The V gene is TRBV27, the J gene TRBJ1-1; TRBD1 matches 9 bases. The CDR3 is 14 residues long. V gave up 1 base and J gave up 6 bases; unmatched junction bases: 3. Germline V CDR1 and CDR2: MNHEY, SMNVEV (reference sequence). The DNA of the CDR3 is TGTGCCAGCAGTTTATATACAGGGGGCCCTGAAGCTTTCTTT. It encodes CASSLYTGGPEAFF.

This clone was recorded a few times. J is TRBJ1-4 and V is TRBV4-2; 7 bases are a match to TRBD1. The V segment lost 8 bases and the J segment 5 bases; nucleotides outside the gene matches: 14. This CDR3 spans 16 amino acids. Germline V gene lookup returns CDR1 LGHNA and CDR2 YNFKEQ. The CDR3 loop is CASGDRAAGLNEKLFF. In DNA form, the CDR3 reads TGTGCCAGCGGAGACAGGGCGGCGGGTCTCAATGAAAAACTGTTTTTT.

The chain links TRBV7-2 to TRBJ2-2, with 9 bases matching TRBD2. CDR3 length: 16 amino acids. V lost 2 bases and J lost 4; bases outside the gene matches: 5. CDR1 and CDR2 (germline): SGHTA, FQGNSA. Here the CDR3 DNA reads TGTGCCAGCAGCTTATCAGGGCGGGAGGGCACCGGGGAGCTGTTTTTT. It encodes CASSLSGREGTGELFF.